The source of this T cell receptor (beta chain) is a study of T cell responses to AZD1222 COVID-19 vaccine. TCRdb's copy holds only in-frame clones and misses some; the assay was immunoSEQ multiplex PCR. The sample records about 160,000 clones, 91% being singletons. The CDR3 contains 11 residues. Germline V CDR1 and CDR2: MGHDK, SYGVNS. V was trimmed by 2 bases and J by 10 bases, leaving 5 bases between them. V gene TRBV25-1 combines with J gene TRBJ1-4; D unclear. This TCR was recovered from an adult in good health. Sequences were derived from peripheral blood, sampled on day 0 of AZD1222 vaccination. The CDR3 DNA reads as TGTGCCAGCAGTGAAGGGGTAAAACTGTTTTTT. Translated, it gives CASSEGVKLFF.